This T cell receptor (beta chain) was identified during a study of T cell repertoires in cytomegalovirus infection. MiXCR, run by TCRdb on the reads, gives a single entry per CDR3 protein. The sample carries 40,000 to 55,000 distinct CDR3 sequences, under 25% recorded once. The CDR3 contains 11 residues. V gave up 10 bases and J gave up 8 bases; unmatched junction bases: 7. The V gene's germline CDR1 is MNHEY and CDR2 SMNVEV (reference sequence). With respect to this clonotype: Its specificity is not known.

The sequence derives from a human donor in good health (CMV status not recorded). Some clones in this sample may be carry-over from other donors' samples. The chain links TRBV27 to TRBJ1-2; 7 positions agree with TRBD1. The sample consisted of CD8+ T cells from cultured PBMCs, taken from culture after CMV antigen stimulation. The CDR3 reads CATLDRVGYTF. For the CDR3, the DNA is TGTGCCACCCTCGACAGGGTCGGCTACACCTTC.